This T cell receptor (beta chain) was captured in a study of cytomegalovirus exposure and HLA in healthy donors. Across the whole study: Around 190 million T cells yielded more than 95 million unique TCR beta sequences, as an earlier analysis found. Study results and limitations: Apparent HLA restriction characterized most CMV-associated TCR beta chains in a later analysis.

V was clipped by 6 bases and J by 2 bases, with 13 bases between them. CDR3 size: 14 residues. Per germline, CDR1 MNHNS and CDR2 SASEGT. With regard to this clone: What it binds is not known.

The PCR had 60 Vbeta and 13 Jbeta primers. Clones were read by immunoSEQ multiplex PCR, and TCRdb kept only the in-frame ones, dropping some. The sample has 150,000 to 200,000 clones, about 90% seen once; the top ten hold 0.2% to 0.3%. The TCR originated in a girl less than two years old in good health and CMV-seronegative. V gene TRBV6-1 combines with J gene TRBJ1-1; D perhaps matches TRBD1 (6 bases). The sequencing sample was made of PBMCs. The CDR3 region has the DNA TGTGCCAGCAGACGCGGGGGCCCTAACACTGAAGCTTTCTTT. Protein: CASRRGGPNTEAFF.